Following are 18 T cell receptor beta chains from one sample sequenced in a study of identical twins. MiXCR was run by TCRdb on the 5' RACE reads, yielding one entry per CDR3 protein. This sample has 500,000 to 600,000 distinct CDR3 sequences, with roughly a fifth found just once. This sample also appeared in a second study, on T cells expressing NK-cell markers.

Sequenced sample: CD4+ T cells sorted from blood. The receptors stem from a woman aged 18-29 years in good health.

The table lists this clonotype with a few counts. This chain connects TRBV4-3 to TRBJ2-7; D is possibly TRBD1 (5 bases). V was trimmed by 1 base and J by 2 bases, leaving 12 bases between them. CDR3 length: 15 amino acids. The germline V gene has CDR1 LGHNA and CDR2 YSLEER. The CDR3 region has the DNA TGCGCCAGCAGCCAAGGACAGAGTGGGACCTACGAGCAGTACTTC. It encodes CASSQGQSGTYEQYF.

This clonotype has at least ten counts. In DNA, the CDR3 is TGCAGTGCTATAGCGGGGGGCAGGGGTGTGGGCTACACCTTC. Amino acid sequence: CSAIAGGRGVGYTF. This chain links TRBV20-1 with TRBJ1-2, with D maybe TRBD1 (6 bases). V was cut by 4 bases and J by 8 bases, with 20 bases left in between. There are 14 residues in the CDR3. The germline CDR1 and CDR2 sequences are DFQATT and SNEGSKA (reference sequence).

This clonotype was counted ten times or more. This chain links TRBV15 with TRBJ1-5; D is undetermined. The CDR3 runs 15 residues. The V gene lost 1 base and the J gene lost 0 bases, with 7 bases spanning the gap. Germline lookup yields CDR1 LNHNV and CDR2 YYDKDF (reference sequence). CDR3 coding DNA: TGTGCCACCAGCAGAGTTAGGAATAGCAATCAGCCCCAGCATTTT. Its protein product is CATSRVRNSNQPQHF.

Many counts were recorded for this clonotype. This rearrangement joins TRBV25-1 to TRBJ1-1; D unresolved. V was pared by 2 bases and J by 7 bases, with 8 bases between. CDR1 MGHDK and CDR2 SYGVNS come from the germline V gene. The CDR3 is made up of 12 amino acids. DNA for the CDR3: TGTGCCAGCAGTGAACAAGGTTATGAAGCTTTCTTT. This translates into CASSEQGYEAFF.

This clonotype was seen repeatedly, ten times or more. The CDR3 DNA is TGTGCCAGCAGCTTACCTACCCCTGGACTAGCGGGAGACGTCTACGAGCAGTACTTC. Encoded protein: CASSLPTPGLAGDVYEQYF. This chain uses TRBV11-1 with TRBJ2-7; 13 nucleotides match TRBD2. The germline CDR1 and CDR2 sequences are SGHAT and FQDESV (reference sequence). The CDR3 consists of 19 residues. The V segment lost 2 bases and the J segment 3 bases; nucleotides outside the gene matches: 13.

The rearrangement joins TRBV9 to TRBJ1-2, with D unclear. The CDR3 covers 16 residues. The germline CDR1 and CDR2 sequences are SGDLS and YYNGEE. V lost 0 bases, J lost 9 bases, and 21 bases lay in between. CDR3 bases: TGTGCCAGCAGCGTAGCGGTAACCCAACTTGGAGGTAGCTACACCTTC. Its protein product is CASSVAVTQLGGSYTF.

The chain links TRBV20-1 to TRBJ1-1, with D unresolved. This CDR3 region has 12 residues. With 6 bases removed from V and 6 bases from J, the gap between germline ends came to 14 bases. Germline V gene sequence: CDR1 DFQATT, CDR2 SNEGSKA (reference sequence). CDR3 sequence: CSAPVGRAEAFF. CDR3 DNA: TGCAGTGCCCCGGTCGGACGCGCTGAAGCTTTCTTT.

This chain links TRBV5-1 with TRBJ2-5; the match to TRBD2 covers 11 bases. This CDR3 spans 18 amino acids. Germline assignment: CDR1 SGHRS and CDR2 YFSETQ. V was clipped by 0 bases and J by 1 base; unmatched bases: 8. The CDR3 bases are TGCGCCAGCAGCTTGGGCCGTGATAGCGGGGGGGCCCAAGAGACCCAGTACTTC. It yields the protein CASSLGRDSGGAQETQYF.

The chain carries TRBV6-1 and TRBJ1-1, with 7 bases fitting TRBD1. The CDR3 is made up of 15 amino acids. The V segment lost 5 bases and the J segment 8 bases; nucleotides outside the gene matches: 14. Germline CDR1 is MNHNS and CDR2 is SASEGT. The CDR3 DNA sequence: TGTGCCAGCAGTCGACACCAGGGGGAGGTCAAGGAAGCTTTCTTT. Protein sequence: CASSRHQGEVKEAFF.

V and J are TRBV10-3 and TRBJ2-5, with TRBD1 identical over 7 bases. This CDR3 comprises 15 residues. V lost 1 base to trimming and J lost 3 bases; unmatched junction nucleotides: 5. Germline values: CDR1 ENHRY, CDR2 SYGVKD. The CDR3 region is CAISEFGTAKETQYF. CDR3 DNA: TGTGCCATCAGTGAGTTCGGGACAGCGAAAGAGACCCAGTACTTC.

The V and J genes are TRBV28 and TRBJ2-2; 9 bases line up with TRBD2. This CDR3 is built from 17 residues. Per germline, CDR1 MDHEN and CDR2 SYDVKM. Trimming removed 3 bases from V and 4 bases from J; junction bases left unmatched: 9. CDR3 DNA: TGTGCCAGCAGTTTCGCTAGCGGGAAGCGGGGCACCGGGGAGCTGTTTTTT. Residues: CASSFASGKRGTGELFF.

The gene calls are TRBV7-8 and TRBJ2-3; TRBD2 matches at 8 bases. Losses at the gene ends were 3 bases for V and 6 bases for J; bases not matched to a gene: 11. The germline V gene has CDR1 SGHVS and CDR2 FQNEAQ. This CDR3 has 16 residues. The CDR3 loop is CASSFGGGRPGDTQYF. The CDR3 coding sequence is TGTGCCAGCAGCTTCGGCGGCGGGAGGCCAGGGGATACGCAGTATTTT.

The sample holds a few counts of this clonotype. CDR3 residues: CSAAWTGEETQYF. CDR3 nucleotides: TGCAGTGCTGCCTGGACAGGGGAGGAGACCCAGTACTTC. V gene TRBV20-1 combines with J gene TRBJ2-5; TRBD1 aligns across 9 bases. The CDR3 runs 13 residues. The V gene's germline CDR1 is DFQATT and CDR2 SNEGSKA (reference sequence). The V gene end was trimmed by 5 bases and the J gene end by 5 bases; junction bases not matched to a gene: 6.

This clonotype was observed a few times. The rearrangement links TRBV5-1 to TRBJ2-3; no definite D call. The V gene's germline CDR1 is SGHRS and CDR2 YFSETQ. The CDR3 contains 14 residues. V was trimmed by 7 bases and J by 2 bases, leaving 14 bases between them. Written as DNA, the CDR3 is TGCGCCAGCCGGTGGACCGATTCCACAGATACGCAGTATTTT. Residues: CASRWTDSTDTQYF.

The V and J genes are TRBV5-5 and TRBJ1-2; D perhaps matches TRBD1 (6 bases). CDR1 and CDR2 (germline): SGHKS, YYEKEE (reference sequence). Trimming left V 4 bases short and J 2 bases short, with 18 bases between. CDR3 length: 16 amino acids. CDR3 loop: CASSLRDTALNYGYTF. CDR3 in DNA: TGTGCCAGCAGCCTCCGGGACACTGCGTTAAACTATGGCTACACCTTC. The whole variable domain, remainder taken from reference TRBV5-5 and TRBJ1-2, is DAGVTQSPTHLIKTRGQQVTLRCSPISGHKSVSWYQQVLGQGPQFIFQYYEKEERGRGNFPDRFSARQFPNYSSELNVNALLLGDSALYLCASSLRDTALNYGYTFGSGTRLTVV.

This clonotype was found a few times. The chain is built from TRBV10-3 and TRBJ2-1; 10 nucleotides align to TRBD1. This CDR3 has 14 residues. V was pared by 7 bases and J by 5 bases, with 5 bases of the junction left unmatched. Germline values: CDR1 ENHRY, CDR2 SYGVKD. CDR3 in amino acids: CAIKGQGTNNEQFF. The DNA for the CDR3 is TGTGCCATCAAGGGACAGGGGACTAACAATGAGCAGTTCTTC.

The chain uses TRBV3-1 and TRBJ1-1; a weak D match, TRBD1 (5 bases). Trimming left V 2 bases short and J 1 base short, with 8 bases between. Germline assignment: CDR1 LGHDT and CDR2 YNNKEL (reference sequence). The CDR3 loop spans 14 amino acids. DNA for the CDR3: TGTGCCAGCAGCCAATGGGGGGAGAACACTGAAGCTTTCTTT. Its protein is CASSQWGENTEAFF.

The V gene is TRBV20-1, the J gene TRBJ2-1; no reliable D call. The CDR3 extends over 16 amino acids. Germline-derived CDR1 and CDR2 are DFQATT and SNEGSKA (reference sequence). The V end lost 0 bases, the J end lost 4 bases, and 16 bases lay between the germline ends. The chain's CDR3 is CSARDVANLKYNEQFF. CDR3 in DNA: TGCAGTGCTAGAGATGTCGCTAACTTAAAATACAATGAGCAGTTCTTC.